A single T cell receptor beta chain is shown here with its context. This sample was taken from a study of blood T cell repertoires in COVID-19. Across the whole study: Samples representing acute and convalescent COVID-19 were sourced from the United States, Italy and Spain. The cDNA or gDNA used as material had been derived from T cells, B-cell-depleted T cells, or PBMCs.

Original analysis: The assay estimated nucleated cells by amplifying reference gene primers. Clones were sequenced by immunoSEQ multiplex PCR, and TCRdb holds only the in-frame ones, with some missing. The V and J calls and clone size were taken over from that table, and D and trimming were inferred from the DNA. Here the sample spans over 40,000 clones, around 92% being singletons. Germline V gives CDR1 SGHKS, CDR2 YYEKEE (reference sequence). Deletions cut 6 bases from V and 1 base from J, with 28 bases between. This CDR3 region has 19 residues. What was sequenced was peripheral blood. The clonotype comes from a human donor in a cohort sampled during active COVID-19. The rearrangement joins TRBV5-5 to TRBJ1-1, with D unresolved. The CDR3, as DNA: TGTGCCAGCATCTATAGTGCGGGATTTTCGGACGGCTCGAACACTGAAGCTTTCTTT. This codes for CASIYSAGFSDGSNTEAFF.